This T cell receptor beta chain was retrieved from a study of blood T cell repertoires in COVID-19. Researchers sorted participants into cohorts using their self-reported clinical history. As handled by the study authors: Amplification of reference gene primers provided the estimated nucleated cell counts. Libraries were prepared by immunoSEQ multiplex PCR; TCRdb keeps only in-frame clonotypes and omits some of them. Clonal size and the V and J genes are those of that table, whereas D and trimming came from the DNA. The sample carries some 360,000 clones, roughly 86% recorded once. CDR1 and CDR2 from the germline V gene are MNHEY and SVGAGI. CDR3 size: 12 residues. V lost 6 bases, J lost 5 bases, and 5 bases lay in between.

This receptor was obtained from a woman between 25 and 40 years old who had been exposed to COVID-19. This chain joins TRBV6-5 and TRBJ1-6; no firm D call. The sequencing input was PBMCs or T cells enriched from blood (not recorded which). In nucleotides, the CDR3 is TGTGCCAGCAGGGCAGATAATTCACCCCTCCACTTT. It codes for CASRADNSPLHF.